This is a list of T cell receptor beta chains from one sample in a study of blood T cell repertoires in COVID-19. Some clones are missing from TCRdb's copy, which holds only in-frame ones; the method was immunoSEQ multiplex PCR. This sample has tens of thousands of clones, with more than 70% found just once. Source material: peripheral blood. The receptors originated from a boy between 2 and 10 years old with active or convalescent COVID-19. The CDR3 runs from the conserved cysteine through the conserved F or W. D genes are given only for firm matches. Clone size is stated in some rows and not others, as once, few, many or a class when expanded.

TGCGCCAGCAGGGGAGGTTTTAGGGGGCAGTTCTTC | CASRGGFRGQFF | - | TRBV5-1 | - | TRBJ2-1
TGTGCCAGCAGTTACTCGGGACTAGCGAAAGAGACCCAGTACTTC | CASSYSGLAKETQYF | TRBD2 | TRBV6-5 | - | TRBJ2-5
TGTGCCAGCTCCCCCGGGAGGGGGTACGAGCAGTACTTC | CASSPGRGYEQYF | TRBD2 | TRBV18 | - | TRBJ2-7
TGTGCCAGCAGCCTAGGACTCTATAGCAATCAGCCCCAGCATTTT | CASSLGLYSNQPQHF | - | TRBV5-5 | large | TRBJ1-5
TGTGCCAGCAGCCCCGACTTGAGGACAGGGGACTACGAGCAGTACTTC | CASSPDLRTGDYEQYF | TRBD1 | TRBV28 | few | TRBJ2-7
TGCAGCGTTGATGGGACTAGCGGGGGCCTCACAGATACGCAGTATTTT | CSVDGTSGGLTDTQYF | TRBD2 | TRBV29-1 | - | TRBJ2-3
TGTGCCAGCAGTTACTCGATCGGACACAGGGGACGGCAGCCCCAGCATTTT | CASSYSIGHRGRQPQHF | TRBD1 | TRBV6-2/TRBV6-3 | - | TRBJ1-5
TGCGCCAGCAGCCACTCAAGAGGCTATGGCTACACCTTC | CASSHSRGYGYTF | - | TRBV4-1 | - | TRBJ1-2
TGTGCCAGCTCACCTACAGGGGCGGCAACTAATGAAAAACTGTTTTTT | CASSPTGAATNEKLFF | TRBD1 | TRBV18 | - | TRBJ1-4
TGTGCCATCAGTGAATCCAAAGGAGGCCCAGATACGCAGTATTTT | CAISESKGGPDTQYF | - | TRBV10-3 | - | TRBJ2-3
TGCGCCAGCAGCTTGTCAGGCACAGATACGCAGTATTTT | CASSLSGTDTQYF | - | TRBV5-1 | - | TRBJ2-3
TGTGCCAGCAGTTTCGGGGAGACCCAGTACTTC | CASSFGETQYF | - | TRBV12-3/TRBV12-4 | few | TRBJ2-5
TGCGCCAGCAGCTTGGCGGGGACAGGGGGGAATGAAAAACTGTTTTTT | CASSLAGTGGNEKLFF | TRBD1 | TRBV5-1 | - | TRBJ1-4
TGTGCCAGTAGTAATCTGGGACAGGGGCCCCCCGAAGCTTTCTTT | CASSNLGQGPPEAFF | TRBD1 | TRBV19 | few | TRBJ1-1
TGTGCCAGTAGTATCACCAGCGGGCAACGCAATGAGCAGTTCTTC | CASSITSGQRNEQFF | - | TRBV19 | - | TRBJ2-1
TGCAGCGTTTACACCAGGGGGTTGGGCTACAATGAGCAGTTCTTC | CSVYTRGLGYNEQFF | TRBD1 | TRBV29-1 | - | TRBJ2-1
TGTGCCAGCAGCCAGGGACTCCCCCAGAACTATGGCTACACCTTC | CASSQGLPQNYGYTF | - | TRBV3-1/TRBV3-2 | once | TRBJ1-2
TGTGCCAGCAGAGAACAATCGAACACCGGGGAGCTGTTTTTT | CASREQSNTGELFF | - | TRBV6-4 | - | TRBJ2-2
TGCGCCAGCAGTGAATCCGGGAACTATGGCTACACCTTC | CASSESGNYGYTF | - | TRBV10-1 | - | TRBJ1-2
TGTGCCAGCAGTTCCCGGAGGGAAGCTTTCTTT | CASSSRREAFF | - | TRBV27 | - | TRBJ1-1
TGTGCCAGCAGCTTACACAGGCGGTCACCCCTCCACTTT | CASSLHRRSPLHF | - | TRBV7-9 | - | TRBJ1-6
TGTGCCAGCAGGGCGGTTAGCAATCAGCCCCAGCATTTT | CASRAVSNQPQHF | - | TRBV6-5 | - | TRBJ1-5
TGTGCCAGTAGCACCCACGGGAATGAAAAACTGTTTTTT | CASSTHGNEKLFF | - | TRBV19 | - | TRBJ1-4
TGCGCCAGCAGCTCACTACAGGGCTACGAGCAGTACTTC | CASSSLQGYEQYF | - | TRBV4-3 | once | TRBJ2-7
TGTGCCAGCAGCCACCCCCTAGCGGGAGGAGGCTCCTACGAGCAGTACTTC | CASSHPLAGGGSYEQYF | TRBD2 | TRBV3-1/TRBV3-2 | - | TRBJ2-7
TGCAGTGCAAGGACAAATGGCTACACCTTC | CSARTNGYTF | - | TRBV20-1 | - | TRBJ1-2
TGTGCCAGCAGCAGACAGGGGGCAGACGGCTACACCTTC | CASSRQGADGYTF | TRBD1 | TRBV6-5 | - | TRBJ1-2
TGCGCCAGCAGCCTTAGCGGGGGGGACTACAATGAGCAGTTCTTC | CASSLSGGDYNEQFF | TRBD2 | TRBV5-1 | - | TRBJ2-1
TGTGCCAGTAGTGCGCGACTAGCGGGAGAAAGGGGGAATGAGCAGTTCTTC | CASSARLAGERGNEQFF | TRBD2 | TRBV19 | - | TRBJ2-1
TGTGCCAGCAGTCCACAGGGCTCTGGAAACACCATATATTTT | CASSPQGSGNTIYF | - | TRBV7-9 | - | TRBJ1-3
TGTGCCAGCAGTACGCCGGACAGCACCTTCGGGGCCCAGTACTTC | CASSTPDSTFGAQYF | - | TRBV6-6 | - | TRBJ2-5
TGTGCCAGCAGCAAAGGGACAGCCTACGAGCAGTACTTC | CASSKGTAYEQYF | - | TRBV21-1 | once | TRBJ2-7
TGTGCCAGCAGCACGCGGGGGGCGCGAGGTGGCTACACCTTC | CASSTRGARGGYTF | - | TRBV2 | - | TRBJ1-2
TGTGCCAGCAGTGAGAGCAGGCCTCTAGAAAAACTGTTTTTT | CASSESRPLEKLFF | - | TRBV2 | - | TRBJ1-4
TGTGCCAGCAGCTTAGTAGCGGACTCGGACTTTAGATTCAATGAGCAGTTCTTC | CASSLVADSDFRFNEQFF | - | TRBV7-2 | few | TRBJ2-1
TGTGCCAGCAGCCCTCCGGGACACCGGTACTCTGGGGCCAACGTCCTGACTTTC | CASSPPGHRYSGANVLTF | - | TRBV3-1/TRBV3-2 | many | TRBJ2-6
TGCGCCAGCAGCACACAGGGTAAAGTAGACTATGGCTACACCTTC | CASSTQGKVDYGYTF | - | TRBV5-1 | - | TRBJ1-2
TGTGCCAGTAGTATCCCCCCTGTTCGGGAGCAGTTCTTC | CASSIPPVREQFF | - | TRBV19 | - | TRBJ2-1
TGCGCCAGCAGATTGACAGGGGGCGAGGGTCAGCCCCAGCATTTT | CASRLTGGEGQPQHF | TRBD1 | TRBV10-2 | - | TRBJ1-5
TGTGCCAGCAGCTTGGCCGATGGGGGGGCTTCCTACAATGAGCAGTTCTTC | CASSLADGGASYNEQFF | - | TRBV5-6 | few | TRBJ2-1
TGTGCCAGCAGCTTAGATGGGGCCGAGCAGTACTTC | CASSLDGAEQYF | - | TRBV7-6 | - | TRBJ2-7
TGTGCCAGCAGCCCTCTGAACAGGGGGCAATACGAGCAGTACTTC | CASSPLNRGQYEQYF | TRBD1 | TRBV3-1/TRBV3-2 | - | TRBJ2-7
TGCGCCAGCAGCCTGGGGGCTAGCGAAGATACGCAGTATTTT | CASSLGASEDTQYF | - | TRBV5-1 | - | TRBJ2-3
TGTGCTAGTGGTTTGGTACTAGCAATCGGGAGGGCGAACTATGGCTACACCTTC | CASGLVLAIGRANYGYTF | - | TRBV12-5 | once | TRBJ1-2
TGTGCCTGGAGAGAGGGTCCCGTCCTGAACACTGAAGCTTTCTTT | CAWREGPVLNTEAFF | - | TRBV30 | - | TRBJ1-1
TGTGCCTGGAGTGTACTATCCGGGTTAGCGGGAGTCGAGCAGTACTTC | CAWSVLSGLAGVEQYF | TRBD2 | TRBV30 | - | TRBJ2-7